This T cell receptor (beta chain) comes out of a study of shared clonotypes between healthy human individuals. Generated by immunoSEQ multiplex PCR, the TCRdb table keeps only in-frame clones and is missing some. This sample has about 1,900,000 clones, with roughly 95% found just once. This CDR3 comprises 14 residues. Looked up from germline, CDR1 is MDHEN and CDR2 is SYDVKM. Trimming shortened V by 2 bases and J by 10 bases, and 15 bases separated the two germline ends. CD45RO-negative cells were positively selected for CCR7, leaving out terminally differentiated effector memory CD45RA+ cells. This TCR derives from a man aged 18 to 29 in good health. The sample taken for sequencing was naive CD8+ T cells sorted from blood. The rearrangement uses TRBV28 and TRBJ1-5; no firm D call. The CDR3 DNA follows: TGTGCCAGCAGTTTAGTGGGAGGTATCAGCCCCCAGCATTTT. It is translated as CASSLVGGISPQHF.